This paragraph covers one TCR beta chain sequence. Its specificity is unknown. These data originate in a study of chemoradiotherapy in HPV16-positive cancers. Study observations and caveats: Non-HPV-specific T cells did not expand in tumors during treatment, whereas candidate HPV-specific clones and E7-related motifs did.

The CDR3 totals 14 residues. In germline, CDR1 is LNHDA, CDR2 SQIVND (reference sequence). With 8 bases removed from V and 1 base from J, the gap between germline ends came to 15 bases. Profiling relied on immunoSEQ multiplex PCR, and the TCRdb table lists in-frame clones only, not all of them. The sample comprises about 4,000 clones, around 94% of which are singletons, and around 2.1% rests with the top ten. Over chemoradiotherapy, repertoires were sampled more than once. The V gene is TRBV19, the J gene TRBJ2-7; D is perhaps TRBD2 (7 bases). The material was obtained from a patient who underwent chemoradiotherapy. This sequence was found in a human donor with HPV-associated anogenital cancer. As DNA, the CDR3 is TGTGCCAGTTCGTCCGGGGGGCCTTCCTACGAGCAGTACTTC. Amino acids: CASSSGGPSYEQYF.